This passage covers 8 T cell receptor beta chains from one sample sequenced in a study of T and B cells in COVID-19 patients. From blood, about 240-550 ng of genomic DNA served as TRB template. TRB rearrangements were amplified by multiplex PCR with BIOMED2 TRB-A/B primers. One entry per CDR3 protein results from TCRdb running MiXCR on the multiplex PCR reads. The data show around 6,200 distinct CDR3 sequences, with around 30% seen just once and 57% held by the top ten. The sequenced sample was blood. The source is a human donor with active COVID-19.

This rearrangement joins TRBV20-1 to TRBJ1-5; D ambiguous. Germline CDR1 DFQATT, CDR2 SNEGSKA (reference sequence). Trimming shortened V by 3 bases and J by 4 bases, and 13 bases separated the two germline ends. The CDR3 length is 14 residues. As DNA, the CDR3 is TGCAGTGCTAGCTCCAGTGGACTAAATCAGCCCCAGCATTTT. It yields the protein CSASSSGLNQPQHF.

By share of the sample, this clonotype is medium-sized. This rearrangement joins TRBV6-5 to TRBJ2-7, with unresolved D. Germline CDR1 and CDR2: MNHEY and SVGAGI. The CDR3 length is 11 residues. Trimming cost V 10 bases and J 7 bases, with 14 bases left between them. CDR3 DNA sequence: TGTGCCACCGCCACTGATGTGGAGCAGTACTTC. Translated: CATATDVEQYF.

A word on this clonotype: This CDR3 fails to terminate in the conserved phenylalanine or tryptophan, so it likely reflects a read error. The limits of the CDR3 on the DNA are not certain, so only TCRdb's listed CDR3 is given. V and J are TRBV18 and TRBJ2-7; the DNA was not compared with TRBD2, the D call given in the table. Germline loops: CDR1 KGHSH, CDR2 LQKENI. The CDR3 is 9 residues long, ends included. CDR3 loop: CASSPRVAG.

This clonotype was found once. The chain is built from TRBV12-3 or TRBV12-4 and TRBJ1-1; maybe TRBD1 (6 bases). V was cut by 7 bases and J by 6 bases, with 18 bases left in between. The CDR3 runs 14 residues. The CDR3, as DNA: TGTGCCAGCACCTACGATCCAGGGGATCCTGAAGCTTTCTTT. Amino acid sequence: CASTYDPGDPEAFF.

The CDR3 region has the DNA TGTGCCAGCAGTTACTCTCAGGACTTGGTCTCTGGGGCCAACGTCCTGACTTTC. It yields the protein CASSYSQDLVSGANVLTF. The chain employs TRBV6-5 and TRBJ2-6; D perhaps matches TRBD2 (5 bases). Per germline, CDR1 MNHEY and CDR2 SVGAGI. V was shortened by 0 bases and J by 0 bases, with 12 bases between the two germline ends. The CDR3 loop spans 18 amino acids.

By its share, this clonotype is medium-sized. The chain has TRBV19 and TRBJ2-1; a possible D gene is TRBD1 (5 bases). Trimming took off 3 bases at V and 9 bases at J, with 9 bases between the two ends. Germline V CDR1 and CDR2: LNHDA, SQIVND (reference sequence). This CDR3 has 12 amino acids. This CDR3 is CASSISGFEQFF. CDR3 bases: TGTGCCAGTAGTATTTCAGGGTTTGAGCAGTTCTTC.

This clonotype is labeled as medium-sized. The chain employs TRBV11-1 and TRBJ2-5; the D is unclear. This CDR3 is built from 14 residues. The germline V gene has CDR1 SGHAT and CDR2 FQDESV (reference sequence). Trimming stripped 3 bases from V and 1 base from J, with 9 bases between. In DNA, the CDR3 is TGTGCCAGCAGCTTCGACCGATCCCAAGAGACCCAGTACTTC. Translated, it gives CASSFDRSQETQYF.

By share, this clonotype ranks as medium-sized. V is TRBV29-1 and J is TRBJ2-7, with D perhaps given as TRBD1 or TRBD2 (5 bases each). Trimming removed 0 bases at V and 4 bases at J, with 10 bases between. From germline, CDR1 is SQVTM and CDR2 ANQGSEA. This CDR3 has 13 residues. CDR3 bases: TGCAGCGTTGAAGACGGGGCGCTATACGAGCAGTACTTC. Amino acid sequence: CSVEDGALYEQYF.